This TCR beta chain was captured in a study of glioma-infiltrating T cells after dendritic cell vaccination (dated by TCRdb to the mid-2010s). For the study in its entirety: The cohort comprised about 15 glioblastoma patients from Phase I and II dendritic cell vaccination trials, 9 newly diagnosed and 6 with recurrent disease. To make the vaccine, monocyte-derived dendritic cells were cultured for six to eight days with IL-4 and GM-CSF and then pulsed overnight with autologous tumor lysate. Autologous tumor lysate-pulsed dendritic cell vaccination was administered to the patients between about 2002 and 2013. Survival after dendritic cell vaccination was correlated with TCR sequencing metrics, including TIL content and tumor-blood repertoire overlap. In glioblastoma patients vaccinated with dendritic cells, deep sequencing of TCR beta CDR3 regions served to measure tumor-infiltrating lymphocyte content and to compare repertoires between tumor and blood. Each patient got three intradermal injections of the dendritic cell vaccine, spaced at biweekly intervals, in the arm below the axilla. What the work shows at the level of the full study, not this receptor alone: The response model built on TCR overlap across three groups was characterized as speculative, with prospective validation still needed. The cohort was small and heterogeneous, few patients had complete blood and tumor sets, and even fewer had initial-recurrent tumor pairs. No direct relationship between TCR clonality and survival was found, suggesting that a diverse polyclonal response may matter. After dendritic cell vaccination, a higher estimated pretreatment TIL content predicted longer time to progression and overall survival.

Using the immunoSEQ assay, TCRB CDR3 regions were amplified from 2 micrograms of genomic DNA, or from all available DNA when less than that was on hand. The multiplex PCR relied on 60 forward primers for TCR V beta segments and 13 reverse primers for J beta segments. Synthetic control templates were spiked into each sample at limiting dilution to estimate reads per starting template. Reads of 87 bp were generated by sequencing on the Illumina HiSeq System. Turning to the authors' computational methods: To remove PCR and sequencing errors, closely related sequences were merged with a nearest neighbor algorithm. TCR overlap was defined as the percentage of unique tumor TCR beta sequences that were also found in the peripheral blood of the same patient. The table comes from immuneACCESS by way of TCRdb, which keeps in-frame sequences with V and J called. Part of the clones is missing from these tables; in studies checked, under half for an unresolved V gene and the rest for unknown reasons. The V and J calls and clone size are taken from that table; D and trimming were inferred from the DNA. A total of tens of thousands of clones appear in this sample, around 86% of them only once. Around 8% of the sample goes to the ten largest clones.

The CDR3 runs 14 residues from the cysteine to the phenylalanine. The read is trimmed to its CDR3 DNA, 42 bases read in frame from base 1. V and J are trimmed by 6 bases and 1 base, and the gene matches miss 4 bases of the junction. According to the germline V gene, CDR1 reads MNHEY and CDR2 reads SVGAGI. Details on this clone: The antigen it recognizes is unknown. Base-call qualities are not available, and no considerably larger clone is one nucleotide away.

Selection of patients required sufficient residual fresh-frozen tumor tissue and over two years of available survival data. An isocitrate dehydrogenase mutation was not carried by any of the glioblastoma patients, although molecular status was otherwise variable. PBMC collection took place before vaccination, two weeks after the third vaccination, and at tumor progression if progression occurred. The Qiagen DNeasy Blood extraction Kit was used for extraction of genomic DNA. The sample was blood, taken before dendritic cell vaccination. The source of this sequence is a human donor with glioblastoma. This receptor chain uses TRBV6-5 and TRBJ2-3, with 7 bases aligning to TRBD2. The DNA sequence follows: TGTGCCAGCAGGGATCGGGGGGGCACAGATACGCAGTATTTT. Its amino acids are CASRDRGGTDTQYF.